The TCR beta chain described here comes from a study of shared clonotypes between healthy human individuals. Study-wide results and caveats: A few donors shared 4.5% to 6.5% of their naive CD4 clonotypes. Clonotypes not shared had lower generation probabilities than those common to all four donors.

The CDR3 spans 15 residues. With 5 bases clipped from V and 8 bases from J, the junction kept 8 bases outside the gene matches. Germline CDR1 reads SNHLY; CDR2 reads FYNNEI. Points on this clone: Its antigen remains unknown.

The input for sorted-subset replicate PCRs was about 0.2 ug DNA, tens of thousands of T cell genomes. The data were produced by immunoSEQ multiplex PCR, yet TCRdb's version contains in-frame clones alone and is incomplete. Among some 240,000 clones listed, about 69% were seen once. The sequencing input was memory CD4+ T cells sorted from blood. Subset noted: CD45RA-negative fraction. The sequence was collected from a man aged 25-40 years in good health. The rearrangement links TRBV2 to TRBJ2-1, with 11 bases that match TRBD2. The CDR3 loop reads CASSRLAGFIDEQFF. CDR3 bases: TGTGCCAGCAGTCGACTAGCGGGATTCATCGATGAGCAGTTCTTC.